The 18 T cell receptor beta chains below were found in one sample sequenced in a study of CXCR3-negative and CXCR3-positive naive CD8 T cells. The study's findings and limits: TRB CDR3s were more hydrophobic in CXCR3-positive than in CXCR3-negative naive cells.

Carrying UMI labels, the TRB cDNA libraries were prepared through 5' RACE. For each CDR3 protein, TCRdb gives one entry from its re-call of the 5' RACE reads, without DNA. The sample yields 150,000 to 170,000 distinct CDR3 sequences, of which the top ten take up less than 0.55%. For these receptors, no antigen is known. Sequenced material: naive CXCR3+ CD8+ T cells from blood. Subset defined: CD45RO-CCR7+CD27+CD95- naive CD8+ T cells expressing CXCR3 (TNR3+). The receptors originated from a human donor in good health. Some clones in this sample may be carry-over from other donors' samples.

The chain joins TRBV7-9 to TRBJ1-1; absent DNA, TCRdb's TRBD1 call cannot be checked. The germline gives CDR1 SEHNR, CDR2 FQNEAQ (reference sequence). The CDR3 runs 14 residues. The CDR3 protein is CASSQTGMNTEAFF. The complete variable domain, with remaining parts taken from reference TRBV7-9 and TRBJ1-1, reads DTGVSQNPRHKITKRGQNVTFRCDPISEHNRLYWYRQTLGQGPEFLTYFQNEAQLEKSRLLSDRFSAERPKGSFSTLEIQRTEQGDSAMYLCASSQTGMNTEAFFGQGTRLTVV.

The rearrangement uses TRBV29-1 and TRBJ2-1; absent DNA, TCRdb's TRBD2 call cannot be checked. This CDR3 region has 14 residues. CDR1 and CDR2 (germline): SQVTM, ANQGSEA. The CDR3 reads CSVVSGRGIDEQFF.

The J gene is TRBJ2-3, the V gene TRBV5-1; TCRdb returns TRBD2, unconfirmable since there is no DNA. This CDR3 contains 15 residues. CDR1 and CDR2 (germline): SGHRS, YFSETQ. CDR3 sequence reads: CANASADGSTDTQYF.

The chain links TRBV20-1 to TRBJ2-1; TCRdb picks TRBD2, but there is no DNA to check that call. The V gene's germline CDR1 is DFQATT and CDR2 SNEGSKA (reference sequence). The CDR3 extends over 17 amino acids. The chain's CDR3 is CSAGGEGGRSQHNEQFF.

V and J are TRBV28 and TRBJ2-2. CDR3 length: 12 amino acids. CDR1 and CDR2 from the germline V gene are MDHEN and SYDVKM. CDR3 sequence: CASSFYTGELFF. The variable domain in full, with the rest retrieved from reference TRBV28 and TRBJ2-2, is DVKVTQSSRYLVKRTGEKVFLECVQDMDHENMFWYRQDPGLGLRLIYFSYDVKMKEKGDIPEGYSVSREKKERFSLILESASTNQTSMYLCASSFYTGELFFGEGSRLTVL.

V gene TRBV29-1 combines with J gene TRBJ2-2; the D call of TRBD1 rests on TCRdb alone, since no DNA is present to check it. Germline V CDR1 and CDR2: SQVTM, ANQGSEA. This CDR3 contains 15 residues. CDR3 amino acids: CSVGLQVGGTGELFF.

This chain connects TRBV15 to TRBJ1-2; TCRdb gives TRBD1 as the D gene, but with no DNA this cannot be confirmed. The CDR3 runs to 14 residues. The germline gives CDR1 LNHNV, CDR2 YYDKDF (reference sequence). The CDR3 spells CATSSEDRDYGYTF. Looking up the rest from reference TRBV15 and TRBJ1-2 gives the full variable domain: DAMVIQNPRYQVTQFGKPVTLSCSQTLNHNVMYWYQQKSSQAPKLLFHYYDKDFNNEADTPDNFQSRRPNTSFCFLDIRSPGLGDTAMYLCATSSEDRDYGYTFGSGTRLTVV.

This chain joins TRBV20-1 and TRBJ2-7; the D call from TCRdb, TRBD1, cannot be confirmed without DNA. The germline V gene has CDR1 DFQATT and CDR2 SNEGSKA (reference sequence). The CDR3 has 15 amino acids. The CDR3 region is CSARDLGAYSYEQYF.

The chain is built from TRBV2 and TRBJ2-1; absent DNA, TCRdb's TRBD2 call cannot be checked. Germline assignment: CDR1 SNHLY and CDR2 FYNNEI. The CDR3 length is 15 residues. CDR3 sequence reads: CASRRTSQSYNEQFF.

This chain joins TRBV6-2 or TRBV6-3 and TRBJ1-5; the TCRdb call, TRBD1, lacks DNA for checking. The CDR3 length is 15 residues. Germline V gene data show CDR1 as MNHEY and CDR2 as SVGEGT. The CDR3 is CASSYGPGFNQPQHF.

The rearrangement links TRBV6-4 to TRBJ2-1. Germline lookup yields CDR1 MRHNA and CDR2 SNTAGT. This CDR3 region has 15 residues. CDR3: CASSEQVTSYNEQFF.

The rearrangement uses TRBV28 and TRBJ2-7; TCRdb's assignment of TRBD1 cannot be checked, as there is no DNA. The germline V gene encodes CDR1 MDHEN and CDR2 SYDVKM. The CDR3 length is 14 residues. The CDR3 sequence is CASSLQGVTYEQYF.

The V and J genes are TRBV7-9 and TRBJ1-1. The CDR3 has 11 amino acids. CDR1 is SEHNR, CDR2 FQNEAQ, per germline (reference sequence). CDR3 residues: CASHGAPEAFF.

The CDR3 here is CASSTTDSTYEQYF. V gene TRBV3-1 combines with J gene TRBJ2-7. Germline loops: CDR1 LGHDT, CDR2 YNNKEL (reference sequence). The CDR3 contains 14 residues.

This chain links TRBV14 with TRBJ2-1; TCRdb's D call of TRBD2 is untestable without DNA. In germline, CDR1 is SGHDN, CDR2 FVKESK. This CDR3 has 18 amino acids. CDR3: CASSEVLAGTSSYNEQFF.

The V gene is TRBV20-1, the J gene TRBJ2-7. The CDR3 runs to 14 residues. Germline CDR1 DFQATT, CDR2 SNEGSKA (reference sequence). CDR3 sequence: CSARNPSGTYEQYF.

The gene calls are TRBV14 and TRBJ1-3; the D gene TCRdb calls, TRBD1, cannot be checked with no DNA. This CDR3 has 17 amino acids. Germline CDR1 is SGHDN and CDR2 is FVKESK. The chain's CDR3 is CASSPIQGKASGNTIYF.

This chain uses TRBV12-3 or TRBV12-4 with TRBJ2-1. The length of the CDR3 is 13 residues. CDR3 loop: CASGESSYNEQFF.